These T cell receptor beta chains were read from a single sample in a study of beta chain features in type 1 diabetes. The protocol was immunoSEQ multiplex PCR, while the TCRdb copy is restricted to in-frame clones and leaves out a portion. The sample has 500,000 to 800,000 clones, roughly 12% seen once. Sample: naive CD4+ T cells from blood. The receptors originated from a man aged 30-40 years with type 1 diabetes. Both conserved end residues are part of each CDR3. A D gene is named only where the DNA matches it firmly.

J gene | D gene | V gene | CDR3 protein
TRBJ2-7 | - | TRBV28 | CASSLPAERTAYEQYF
TRBJ2-1 | TRBD1 | TRBV5-1 | CASSPQGAIIANEQFF
TRBJ2-1 | TRBD1 | TRBV7-2 | CASSSGQGNNEQFF
TRBJ2-3 | - | TRBV9 | CASSVGGAVGDTQYF
TRBJ2-6 | - | TRBV5-8 | CASSSQVSGANVLTF
TRBJ1-2 | - | TRBV9 | CASSVGGGGYTF
TRBJ1-5 | - | TRBV9 | CASSVGMGEQPQHF
TRBJ1-2 | TRBD1 | TRBV5-1 | CASSLRGQGFSF
TRBJ2-7 | - | TRBV5-1 | CASSLSPNLPFAGEQYF
TRBJ1-5 | - | TRBV7-2 | CASSPTSDQPQHF
TRBJ1-5 | - | TRBV7-2 | CASSLSRNQPQHF
TRBJ1-2 | - | TRBV30 | CAWSTGTRSGYTF
TRBJ2-7 | - | TRBV4-2 | CASSQDGGTSSYEQYF
TRBJ2-1 | - | TRBV7-8 | CASSLALALEEQFF
TRBJ1-4 | - | TRBV25-1 | CASSYTGILNEKLFF
TRBJ2-6 | TRBD1 | TRBV9 | CASSDTGTGTGANVLTF
TRBJ1-3 | - | TRBV15 | CATSRDQSSGNTIYF